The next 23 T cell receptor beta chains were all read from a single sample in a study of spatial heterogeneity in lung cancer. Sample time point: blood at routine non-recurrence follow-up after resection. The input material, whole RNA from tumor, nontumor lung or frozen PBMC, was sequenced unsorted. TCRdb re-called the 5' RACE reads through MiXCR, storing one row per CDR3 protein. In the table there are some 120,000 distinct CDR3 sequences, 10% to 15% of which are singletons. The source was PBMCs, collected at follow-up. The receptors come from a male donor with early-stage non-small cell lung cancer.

This CDR3 reads CASSLLPGGADTQYF. The DNA for the CDR3 is TGTGCCAGCAGCTTATTACCGGGAGGCGCAGATACGCAGTATTTT. The chain employs TRBV7-3 and TRBJ2-3; 7 bases map to TRBD2. This CDR3 region has 15 residues. V was clipped by 2 bases and J by 4 bases; unmatched bases: 6. The germline CDR1 and CDR2 sequences are SGHTA and FQGTGA.

This CDR3 is CASGTSGNYNEQFF. The DNA for the CDR3 is TGCGCCAGCGGGACTAGCGGGAACTACAATGAGCAGTTCTTC. The V call is TRBV5-1, the J call TRBJ2-1, with 13 bases lining up with TRBD2. Germline V gives CDR1 SGHRS, CDR2 YFSETQ. The V and J ends lost 7 bases and 3 bases, in that order; junction bases with no gene match: 1. The CDR3 contains 14 residues.

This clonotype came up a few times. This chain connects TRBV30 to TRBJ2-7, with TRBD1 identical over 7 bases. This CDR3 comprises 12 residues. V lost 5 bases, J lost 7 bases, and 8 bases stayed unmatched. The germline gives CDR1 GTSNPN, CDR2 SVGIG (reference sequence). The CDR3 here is CAWARTGREQYF. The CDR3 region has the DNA TGTGCCTGGGCCAGGACAGGACGAGAGCAGTACTTC.

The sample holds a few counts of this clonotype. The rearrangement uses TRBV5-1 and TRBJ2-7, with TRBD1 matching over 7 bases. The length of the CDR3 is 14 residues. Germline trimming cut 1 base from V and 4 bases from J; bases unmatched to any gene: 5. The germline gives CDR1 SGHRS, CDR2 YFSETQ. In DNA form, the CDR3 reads TGCGCCAGCAGCTTGTTTGGGACAGAGTACGAGCAGTACTTC. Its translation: CASSLFGTEYEQYF.

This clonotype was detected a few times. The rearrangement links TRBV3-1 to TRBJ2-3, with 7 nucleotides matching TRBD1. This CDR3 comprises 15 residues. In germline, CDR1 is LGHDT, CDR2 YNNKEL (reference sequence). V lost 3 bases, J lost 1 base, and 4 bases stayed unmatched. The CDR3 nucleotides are TGTGCCAGCAGCCAGAATCAGGGGGGCACAGATACGCAGTATTTT. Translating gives CASSQNQGGTDTQYF.

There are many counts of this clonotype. CDR3 residues: CASTTGSSYEQYF. The CDR3 coding sequence is TGTGCCAGCACGACGGGGAGCTCCTACGAGCAGTACTTC. This chain joins TRBV28 and TRBJ2-7; maybe TRBD2 (5 bases). The CDR3 is 13 amino acids. Trimming stripped 7 bases from V and 0 bases from J, with 10 bases between. CDR1 is MDHEN and CDR2 is SYDVKM in the germline V gene.

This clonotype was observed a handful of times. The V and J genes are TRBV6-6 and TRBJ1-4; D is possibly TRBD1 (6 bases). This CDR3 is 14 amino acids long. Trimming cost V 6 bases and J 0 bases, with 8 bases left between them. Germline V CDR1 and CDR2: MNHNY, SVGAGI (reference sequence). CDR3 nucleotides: TGTGCCAGCAGGACAGGTGCAACTAATGAAAAACTGTTTTTT. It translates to CASRTGATNEKLFF.

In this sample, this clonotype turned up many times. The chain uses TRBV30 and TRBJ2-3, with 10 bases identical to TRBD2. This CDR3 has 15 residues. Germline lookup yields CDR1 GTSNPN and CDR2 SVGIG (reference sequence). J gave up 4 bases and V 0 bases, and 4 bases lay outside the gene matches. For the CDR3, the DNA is TGTGCCTGGAGTGTCGGAGCGGGGGGGGCAGATACGCAGTATTTT. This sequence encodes CAWSVGAGGADTQYF. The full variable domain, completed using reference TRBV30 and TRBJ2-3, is SQTIHQWPATLVQPVGSPLSLECTVEGTSNPNLYWYRQAAGRGLQLLFYSVGIGQISSEVPQNLSASRPQDRQFILSSKKLLLSDSGFYLCAWSVGAGGADTQYFGPGTRLTVL.

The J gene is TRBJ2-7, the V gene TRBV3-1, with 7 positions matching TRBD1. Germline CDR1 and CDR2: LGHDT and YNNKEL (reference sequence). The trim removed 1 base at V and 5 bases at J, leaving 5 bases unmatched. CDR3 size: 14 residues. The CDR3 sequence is CASSQALTGNEQYF. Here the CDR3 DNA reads TGTGCCAGCAGCCAAGCTCTGACAGGGAACGAGCAGTACTTC.

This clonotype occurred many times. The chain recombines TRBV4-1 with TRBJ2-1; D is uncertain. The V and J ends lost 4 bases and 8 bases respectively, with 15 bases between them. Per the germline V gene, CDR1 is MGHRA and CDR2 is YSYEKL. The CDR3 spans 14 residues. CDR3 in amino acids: CASSLNPTSDEQFF. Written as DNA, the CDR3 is TGCGCCAGCAGCCTTAATCCTACTTCGGATGAGCAGTTCTTC.

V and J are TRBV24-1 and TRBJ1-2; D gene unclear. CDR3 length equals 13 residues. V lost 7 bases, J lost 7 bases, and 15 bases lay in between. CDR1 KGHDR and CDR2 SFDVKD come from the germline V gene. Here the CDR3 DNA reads TGTGCCACCAGGCAGACACCGTCGGGTGGCTACACCTTC. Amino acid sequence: CATRQTPSGGYTF.

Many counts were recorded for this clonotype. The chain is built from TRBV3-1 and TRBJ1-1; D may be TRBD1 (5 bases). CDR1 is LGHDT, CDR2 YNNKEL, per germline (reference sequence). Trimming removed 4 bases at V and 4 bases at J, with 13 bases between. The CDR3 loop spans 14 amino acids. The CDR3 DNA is TGTGCCAGCAGCCCGCCCGGGGCCGTCACTGAAGCTTTCTTT. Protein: CASSPPGAVTEAFF.

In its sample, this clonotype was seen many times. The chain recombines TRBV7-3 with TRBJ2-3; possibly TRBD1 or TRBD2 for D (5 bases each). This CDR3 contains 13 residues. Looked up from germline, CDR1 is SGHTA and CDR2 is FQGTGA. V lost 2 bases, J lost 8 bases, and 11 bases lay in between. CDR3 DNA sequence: TGTGCCAGCAGCTTAGGCCCGAGGGGTACGCAGTATTTT. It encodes CASSLGPRGTQYF.

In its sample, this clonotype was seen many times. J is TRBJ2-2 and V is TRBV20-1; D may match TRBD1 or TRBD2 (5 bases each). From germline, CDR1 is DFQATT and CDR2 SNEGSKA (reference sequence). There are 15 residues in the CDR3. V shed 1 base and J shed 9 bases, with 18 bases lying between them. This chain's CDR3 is CSARGDPLTGRELFF. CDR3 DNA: TGCAGTGCTAGAGGGGACCCGCTAACGGGGAGGGAGCTGTTTTTT.

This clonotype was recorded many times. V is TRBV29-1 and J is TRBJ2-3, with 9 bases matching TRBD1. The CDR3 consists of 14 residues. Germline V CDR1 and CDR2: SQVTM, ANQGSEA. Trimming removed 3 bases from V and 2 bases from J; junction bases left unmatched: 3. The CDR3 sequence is CSVEGQGFTDTQYF. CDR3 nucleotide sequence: TGCAGCGTTGAGGGACAGGGATTCACAGATACGCAGTATTTT.

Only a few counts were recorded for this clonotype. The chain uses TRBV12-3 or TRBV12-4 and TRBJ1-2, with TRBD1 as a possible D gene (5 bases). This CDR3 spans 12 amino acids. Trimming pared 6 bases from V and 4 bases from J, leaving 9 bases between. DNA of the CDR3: TGTGCCAGCAGCCGCGACAGCTATGGCTACACCTTC. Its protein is CASSRDSYGYTF.

CDR3 sequence (DNA): TGTGCCAGCAGCCCTGGGGGGTTAAGCAATGAGCAGTTCTTC. As protein: CASSPGGLSNEQFF. V usage is TRBV7-2 and J usage is TRBJ2-1, with D possibly TRBD2 on 6 matching bases. Germline CDR1 reads SGHTA; CDR2 reads FQGNSA. The V end was cut by 5 bases, the J end by 6 bases, with 14 bases between. The CDR3 is 14 residues long.

DNA for the CDR3: TGTGCCAGCAGCTTTCTAGCGGGCCAAGAGACCCAGTACTTC. Amino acid sequence: CASSFLAGQETQYF. The genes are TRBV5-6 and TRBJ2-5; 8 nucleotides align to TRBD2. CDR1 is SGHDT and CDR2 is YYEEEE in the germline V gene. Germline trimming cut 2 bases from V and 1 base from J; bases unmatched to any gene: 1. The CDR3 runs 14 residues.

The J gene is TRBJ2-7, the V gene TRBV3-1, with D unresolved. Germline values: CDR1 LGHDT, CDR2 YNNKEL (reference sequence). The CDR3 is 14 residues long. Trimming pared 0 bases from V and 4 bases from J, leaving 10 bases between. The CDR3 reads CASSQDGGVYEQYF. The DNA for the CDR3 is TGTGCCAGCAGCCAAGATGGTGGGGTTTACGAGCAGTACTTC.

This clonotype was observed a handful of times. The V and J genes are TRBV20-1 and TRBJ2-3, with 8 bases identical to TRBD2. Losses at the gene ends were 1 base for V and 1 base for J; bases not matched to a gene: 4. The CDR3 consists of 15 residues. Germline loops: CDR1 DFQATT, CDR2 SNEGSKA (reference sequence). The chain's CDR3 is CSARGGRGGTDTQYF. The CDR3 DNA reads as TGCAGTGCTAGAGGAGGGCGGGGGGGCACAGATACGCAGTATTTT.

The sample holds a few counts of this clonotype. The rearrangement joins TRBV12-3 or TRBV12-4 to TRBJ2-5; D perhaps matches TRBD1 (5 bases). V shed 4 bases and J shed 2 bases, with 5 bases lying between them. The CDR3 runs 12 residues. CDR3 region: CASSYRQETQYF. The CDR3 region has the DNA TGTGCCAGCAGTTACAGGCAAGAGACCCAGTACTTC.

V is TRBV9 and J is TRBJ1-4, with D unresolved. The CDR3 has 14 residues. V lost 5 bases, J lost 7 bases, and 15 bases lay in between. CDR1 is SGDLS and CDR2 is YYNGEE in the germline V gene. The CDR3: CASSEAPMAEKLFF. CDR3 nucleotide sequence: TGTGCCAGCAGTGAAGCCCCTATGGCTGAAAAACTGTTTTTT.

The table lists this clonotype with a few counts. As DNA, the CDR3 is TGCAGCGTCGCCGACAGGGGATATTACAATGAGCAGTTCTTC. Its translation is CSVADRGYYNEQFF. The V gene is TRBV29-1, the J gene TRBJ2-1; TRBD1 matches at 8 bases. Germline CDR1 SQVTM, CDR2 ANQGSEA. CDR3 length: 14 residues. The V segment lost 6 bases and the J segment 4 bases; nucleotides outside the gene matches: 8.